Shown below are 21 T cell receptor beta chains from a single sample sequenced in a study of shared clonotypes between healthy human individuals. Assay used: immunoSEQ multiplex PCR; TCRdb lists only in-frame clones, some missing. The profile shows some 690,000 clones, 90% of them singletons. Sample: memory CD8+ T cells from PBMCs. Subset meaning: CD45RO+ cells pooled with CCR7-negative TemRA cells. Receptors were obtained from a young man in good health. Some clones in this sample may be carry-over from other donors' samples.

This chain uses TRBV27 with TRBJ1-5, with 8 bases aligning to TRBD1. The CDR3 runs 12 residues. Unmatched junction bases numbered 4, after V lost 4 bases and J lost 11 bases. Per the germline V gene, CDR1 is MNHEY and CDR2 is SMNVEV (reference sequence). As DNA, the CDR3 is TGTGCCAGCAGTTCGACAGGGGAGGCCCAGCATTTT. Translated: CASSSTGEAQHF.

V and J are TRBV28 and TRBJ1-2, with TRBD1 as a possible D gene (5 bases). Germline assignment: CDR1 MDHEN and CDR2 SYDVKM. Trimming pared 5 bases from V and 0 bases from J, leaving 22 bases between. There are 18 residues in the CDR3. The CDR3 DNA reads TGTGCCAGCAGTCCTCCCCCGGCAGGGACTCCAGCTAACTATGGCTACACCTTC. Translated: CASSPPPAGTPANYGYTF.

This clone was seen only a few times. The CDR3 region has the DNA TGTGCGAGGATCCAGGGAGGGATTGAAGCTTTCTTT. Its translation is CARIQGGIEAFF. V is TRBV21-1 and J is TRBJ1-1. TRBV21-1 is designated a pseudogene. This CDR3 has 12 residues.

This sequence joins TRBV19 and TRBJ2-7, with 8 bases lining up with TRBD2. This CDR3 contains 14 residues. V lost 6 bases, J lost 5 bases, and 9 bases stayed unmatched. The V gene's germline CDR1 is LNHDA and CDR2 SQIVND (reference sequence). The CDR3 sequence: CASSLGLGEDEQYF. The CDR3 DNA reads TGTGCCAGTAGCTTGGGACTAGGAGAGGACGAGCAGTACTTC.

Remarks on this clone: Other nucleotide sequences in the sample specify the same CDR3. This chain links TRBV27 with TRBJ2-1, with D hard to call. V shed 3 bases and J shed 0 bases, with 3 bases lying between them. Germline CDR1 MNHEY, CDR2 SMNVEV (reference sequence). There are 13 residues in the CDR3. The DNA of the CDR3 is TGTGCCAGCAGTTTGGACTCCTACAATGAGCAGTTCTTC. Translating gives CASSLDSYNEQFF.

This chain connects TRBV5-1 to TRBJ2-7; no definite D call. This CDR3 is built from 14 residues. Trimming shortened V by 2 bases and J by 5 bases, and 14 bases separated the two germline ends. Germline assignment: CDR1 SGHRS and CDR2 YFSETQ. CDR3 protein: CASSFSAGSHEQYF. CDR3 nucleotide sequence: TGCGCCAGCAGCTTTTCAGCTGGGTCCCACGAGCAGTACTTC. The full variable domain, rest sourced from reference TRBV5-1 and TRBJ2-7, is KAGVTQTPRYLIKTRGQQVTLSCSPISGHRSVSWYQQTPGQGLQFLFEYFSETQRNKGNFPGRFSGRQFSNSRSEMNVSTLELGDSALYLCASSFSAGSHEQYFGPGTRLTVT.

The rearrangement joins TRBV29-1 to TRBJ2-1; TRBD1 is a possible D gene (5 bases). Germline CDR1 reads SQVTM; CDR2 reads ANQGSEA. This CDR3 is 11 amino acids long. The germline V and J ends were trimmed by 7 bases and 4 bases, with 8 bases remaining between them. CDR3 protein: CSGRQYNEQFF. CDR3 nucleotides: TGCAGCGGTCGACAGTACAATGAGCAGTTCTTC.

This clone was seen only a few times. The CDR3 coding sequence is TGCGCCAGCAGCGGACAGGACAGGGCCACCTATGGCTACACCTTC. Residues: CASSGQDRATYGYTF. The chain is built from TRBV5-1 and TRBJ1-2; 8 nucleotides match TRBD1. In germline, CDR1 is SGHRS, CDR2 YFSETQ. V trimming: 4 bases; J trimming: 4 bases; junction bases outside the gene matches: 9. There are 15 residues in the CDR3.

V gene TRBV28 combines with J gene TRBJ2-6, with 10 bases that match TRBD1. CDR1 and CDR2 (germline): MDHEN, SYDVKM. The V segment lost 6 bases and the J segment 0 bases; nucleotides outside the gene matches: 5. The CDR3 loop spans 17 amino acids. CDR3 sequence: CASRGTGALSGANVLTF. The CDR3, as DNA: TGTGCCAGCAGAGGGACAGGGGCTCTCTCTGGGGCCAACGTCCTGACTTTC.

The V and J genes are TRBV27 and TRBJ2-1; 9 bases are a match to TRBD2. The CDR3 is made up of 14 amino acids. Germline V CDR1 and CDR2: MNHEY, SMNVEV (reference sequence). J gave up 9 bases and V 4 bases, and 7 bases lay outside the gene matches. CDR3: CASSYFSGSLEQFF. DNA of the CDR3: TGTGCCAGCAGTTACTTTAGCGGGAGCCTTGAGCAGTTCTTC.

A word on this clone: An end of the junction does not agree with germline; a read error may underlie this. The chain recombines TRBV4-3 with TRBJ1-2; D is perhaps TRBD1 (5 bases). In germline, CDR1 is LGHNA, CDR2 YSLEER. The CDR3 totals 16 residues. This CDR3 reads CASTQSYVVGTYGYTF. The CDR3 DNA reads TGCGCCAGCACCCAAAGTTACGTGGTCGGGACCTATGGCTACACCTTC.

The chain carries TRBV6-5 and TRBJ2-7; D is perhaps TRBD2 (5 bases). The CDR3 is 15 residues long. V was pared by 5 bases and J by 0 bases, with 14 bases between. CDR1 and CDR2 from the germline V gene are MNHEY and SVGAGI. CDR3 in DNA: TGTGCCAGCAGTCCTCTCGGGATAGTCTCCTACGAGCAGTACTTC. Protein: CASSPLGIVSYEQYF.

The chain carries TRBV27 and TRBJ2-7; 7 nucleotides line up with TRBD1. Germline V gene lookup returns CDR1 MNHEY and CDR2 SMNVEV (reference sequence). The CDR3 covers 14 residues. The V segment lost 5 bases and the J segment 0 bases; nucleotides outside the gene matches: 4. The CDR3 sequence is CASSTTGSSYEQYF. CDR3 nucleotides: TGTGCCAGCAGTACGACAGGGAGCTCCTACGAGCAGTACTTC.

CDR3 DNA sequence: TGTGCCAGCAGTCACCGGACAGGGGGCTACGAGCAGTACTTC. Its protein product is CASSHRTGGYEQYF. V is TRBV27 and J is TRBJ2-7; 10 nucleotides align to TRBD1. The CDR3 has 14 amino acids. Losses at the gene ends were 5 bases for V and 3 bases for J; bases not matched to a gene: 4. Germline loops: CDR1 MNHEY, CDR2 SMNVEV (reference sequence).

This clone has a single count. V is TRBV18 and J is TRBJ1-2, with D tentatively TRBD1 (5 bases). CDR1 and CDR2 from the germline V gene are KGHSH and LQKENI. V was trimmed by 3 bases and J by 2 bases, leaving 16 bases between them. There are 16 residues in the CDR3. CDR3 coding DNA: TGTGCCAGCTCACCCCCAGGGAGGGGTATCAACTATGGCTACACCTTC. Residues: CASSPPGRGINYGYTF.

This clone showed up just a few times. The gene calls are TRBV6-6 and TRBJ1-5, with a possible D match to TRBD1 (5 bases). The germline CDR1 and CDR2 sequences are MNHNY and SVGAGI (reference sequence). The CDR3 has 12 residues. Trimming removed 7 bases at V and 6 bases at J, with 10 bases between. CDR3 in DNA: TGTGCCAGCACAGGGCACCCTCAGCCCCAGCATTTT. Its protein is CASTGHPQPQHF.

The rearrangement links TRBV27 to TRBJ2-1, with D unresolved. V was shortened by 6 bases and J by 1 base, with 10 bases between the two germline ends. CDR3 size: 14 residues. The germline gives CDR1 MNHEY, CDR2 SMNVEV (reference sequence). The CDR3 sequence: CASSRIGSYNEQFF. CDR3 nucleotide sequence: TGTGCCAGCAGCCGAATCGGATCCTACAATGAGCAGTTCTTC.

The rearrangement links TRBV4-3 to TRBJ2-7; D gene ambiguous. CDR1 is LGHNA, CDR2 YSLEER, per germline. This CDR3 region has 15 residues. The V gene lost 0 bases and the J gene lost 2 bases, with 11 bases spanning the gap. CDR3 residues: CASSQEIGYAYEQYF. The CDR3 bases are TGCGCCAGCAGCCAAGAGATCGGGTACGCCTACGAGCAGTACTTC.

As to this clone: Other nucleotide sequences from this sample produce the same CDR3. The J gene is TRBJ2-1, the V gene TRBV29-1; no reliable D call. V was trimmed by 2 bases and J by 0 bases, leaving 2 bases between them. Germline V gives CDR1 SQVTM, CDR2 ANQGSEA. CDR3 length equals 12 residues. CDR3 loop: CSVEFSYNEQFF. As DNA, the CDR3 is TGCAGCGTTGAATTCTCCTACAATGAGCAGTTCTTC.

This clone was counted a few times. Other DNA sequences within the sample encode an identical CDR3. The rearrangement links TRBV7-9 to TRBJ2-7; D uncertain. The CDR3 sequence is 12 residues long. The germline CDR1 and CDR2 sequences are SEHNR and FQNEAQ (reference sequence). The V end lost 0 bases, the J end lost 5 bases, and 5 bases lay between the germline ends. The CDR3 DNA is TGTGCCAGCAGCTTAGCAGTAGACGAGCAGTACTTC. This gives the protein CASSLAVDEQYF.

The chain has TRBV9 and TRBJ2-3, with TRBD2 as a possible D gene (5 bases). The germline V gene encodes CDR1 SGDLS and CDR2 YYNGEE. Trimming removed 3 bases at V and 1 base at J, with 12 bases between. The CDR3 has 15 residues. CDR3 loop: CASSGSGYGTDTQYF. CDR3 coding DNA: TGTGCCAGCAGCGGATCGGGGTATGGCACAGATACGCAGTATTTT.